The clone carrying this TCR beta chain has only one observation. This specimen belongs to a study of blood T cell repertoires in COVID-19. Across the whole study: There were acute and convalescent COVID-19 samples, and they came from the United States, Italy and Spain. Nucleic acid was either cDNA or gDNA, and it came from T cells, B-cell-depleted T cells, or PBMCs.

Methods used by the authors: Using reference gene primer amplification, nucleated cell counts were estimated. Produced via immunoSEQ multiplex PCR; TCRdb's table is partial and in-frame only. That table supplies the V and J calls and clone size; D and trimming were determined from the DNA. Altogether tens of thousands of clones are present, 85% being singletons, with the ten largest covering 5.4%. This CDR3 spans 15 amino acids. Between the trimmed V and J ends, which lost 2 bases and 5 bases, there was a span of 15 bases. Germline CDR1 reads MGHDK; CDR2 reads SYGVNS. This TCR was sampled from a man aged 50-59 years with active COVID-19. J is TRBJ1-1 and V is TRBV25-1, with D tentatively TRBD1 (5 bases). The sequenced material came from peripheral blood. CDR3 region: CASSEMGGGWTEAFF. In DNA form, the CDR3 reads TGTGCCAGCAGTGAAATGGGGGGGGGTTGGACTGAAGCTTTCTTT.